The TCR beta chain under discussion was sequenced for a study of high-grade serous ovarian cancer treatment subgroups. Study context: Each sample yielded on average about 7,000 unique TCR beta rearrangements from some 14,000 reads. Study-wide findings and caveats: Same-patient tumor repertoires overlapped at roughly 0.1 to 0.79; different patients barely overlapped.

This table comes from immunoSEQ multiplex PCR, and its TCRdb copy is limited to in-frame clones, with some not included. The sample carries some 3,100 clones, over 70% recorded once. Tumor samples were taken before definitive surgery or chemotherapy. On this clone: The antigen is undetermined.

Sequencing was performed on tumor tissue. The source is a human donor with high-grade serous ovarian cancer.

CDR3 sequence (DNA): TGTGCCAGCAGTTACCGGGAAAAACTGTTTTTT. Amino acids: CASSYREKLFF. V usage is TRBV6-1 and J usage is TRBJ1-4; D gene unclear. The CDR3 consists of 11 residues. V was shortened by 5 bases and J by 8 bases, with 6 bases between the two germline ends. Looked up from germline, CDR1 is MNHNS and CDR2 is SASEGT.